This T cell receptor beta chain was identified in a study of healthy donors' naive CD4 and CD8 T cells. Background on the study: For TCR alpha, new primers spanned all functional IMGT alpha genes. Study-level results: Chains were not paired, since alpha and beta were sequenced in bulk.

As regards this clonotype: Its antigen is not identified.

Each TCR library used roughly 490 ng of total RNA and a linear amplification protocol. MiXCR, applied by TCRdb to the reads, yields one record per CDR3 protein. The table records roughly 200,000 distinct CDR3 sequences, 74% of them present only once. J was trimmed by 9 bases and V by 1 base; bases with no gene match: 3. The CDR3 extends over 13 amino acids. Germline CDR1 is SGHVS and CDR2 is FQNEAQ. This rearrangement joins TRBV7-8 to TRBJ2-1; TRBD1 aligns across 7 bases. Material: naive CD4+ and CD8+ T cells sorted from blood, pooled from several donors. This receptor was taken from a pool of human donors in good health; the sample pools cells from several healthy donors. CDR3 loop: CASSLGQGAEQFF. For the CDR3, the DNA is TGTGCCAGCAGCTTAGGACAGGGCGCTGAGCAGTTCTTC.